This T cell receptor beta chain was profiled in a study of cytomegalovirus exposure and HLA in healthy donors. Germline V gene lookup returns CDR1 SNHLY and CDR2 FYNNEI. V shed 6 bases and J 6 bases; nucleotides not matched to a gene: 12. The CDR3 loop spans 16 amino acids. The PCR made use of 60 Vbeta and 13 Jbeta primers. Generated by immunoSEQ multiplex PCR, the TCRdb table keeps only in-frame clones and is missing some. The sample contains over 85,000 clones, around 80% of which appear only once. The chain has TRBV2 and TRBJ2-1, with 9 bases fitting TRBD1. The specimen sequenced was PBMCs. The clonotype originates from a man aged 25-40 years in good health and CMV-seronegative. In DNA, the CDR3 is TGTGCCAGCAGGGCTCCGGGACAGGGAATTCGCAATGAGCAGTTCTTC. The encoded protein is CASRAPGQGIRNEQFF.